This is a list of T cell receptor beta chains from one sample in a study of blood T cell repertoires in COVID-19. Libraries were prepared by immunoSEQ multiplex PCR; TCRdb keeps only in-frame clonotypes and omits some of them. The sample consists of roughly 100,000 clones, 81% of them appearing once. Specimen: peripheral blood. The receptor source for this set is a man at least 80 years old with acute or convalescent COVID-19. The conserved cysteine and the conserved F or W are not part of the CDR3 here.

J,V,CDR3
TRBJ1-5,TRBV30,AWSVPGSNQPQH
TRBJ1-5,TRBV6-1,ASSERQGGHQPQH
TRBJ1-6,TRBV6-1,ASSEQLPPLH
TRBJ1-2,TRBV7-2,ASSRGQGYGYT
TRBJ1-4,TRBV9,ASSVDSSSEKLF
TRBJ1-1,TRBV5-6,ASSLGGVLTEAF
TRBJ2-6,TRBV5-4,ASSFRGTSGANVLT
TRBJ2-1,TRBV29-1,SVWTSLGGNEQF
TRBJ1-2,TRBV5-1,ASSLVGENYGYT
TRBJ1-1,TRBV5-1,ASTFGGAGDTEAF
TRBJ2-5,TRBV7-9,ASSLYAGTKETQY
TRBJ2-5,TRBV28,ASSLSRSASPPPEETQY
TRBJ2-1,TRBV19,ASSIGREHYNEQF
TRBJ1-6,TRBV7-9,ASSRQGARRSPLH
TRBJ2-7,TRBV11-2,ASSLRSGLSYEQY
TRBJ1-4,TRBV5-6,ASRKTGAGEKLF
TRBJ2-5,TRBV14,ASSLGLAGVETQY
TRBJ1-1,TRBV14,ASSHLRGWNTEAF
TRBJ2-2,TRBV20-1,SASSLAGGGAGELF
TRBJ1-5,TRBV4-3,ASSQEWDNSNQPQH
TRBJ2-5,TRBV14,ASSQGLAGVKTQY
TRBJ2-2,TRBV18,ASSYTGQGAGELF
TRBJ2-1,TRBV19,ASTLSQVAGLSQF
TRBJ2-7,TRBV28,ASCIRSYEQY
TRBJ1-6,TRBV3-1/TRBV3-2,ASSLQGGGNSPLH
TRBJ2-7,TRBV11-2,ASSFLGTGEQY
TRBJ1-3,TRBV7-9,ASSLVGGTGNTIY
TRBJ2-7,TRBV27,ASSPWGTASSYEQY
TRBJ1-4,TRBV6-5,ASSPTGDNEKLF
TRBJ2-5,TRBV3-1/TRBV3-2,ASSSRTGEETQY
TRBJ1-2,TRBV28,ASSLTGGESRYGYT
TRBJ2-2,TRBV9,ASSVLPEGVIGELF
TRBJ1-5,TRBV13,ASSLVAGPRLDQPRH
TRBJ1-2,TRBV29-1,SVDGNYGYT
TRBJ2-1,TRBV18,ASSPGRGSHNEQF
TRBJ1-1,TRBV2,ASSTGQGSAF
TRBJ1-2,TRBV28,ASSLPGTGGENYGYT
TRBJ1-1,TRBV5-1,ASSGTAEAF
TRBJ1-1,TRBV30,AWRKKTGNTEAF
TRBJ2-1,TRBV6-4,ASSDSGLAAHEQF
TRBJ1-1,TRBV30,AWSVLVGGGTEAF
TRBJ2-7,TRBV12-3/TRBV12-4,ASSPREIGEQY